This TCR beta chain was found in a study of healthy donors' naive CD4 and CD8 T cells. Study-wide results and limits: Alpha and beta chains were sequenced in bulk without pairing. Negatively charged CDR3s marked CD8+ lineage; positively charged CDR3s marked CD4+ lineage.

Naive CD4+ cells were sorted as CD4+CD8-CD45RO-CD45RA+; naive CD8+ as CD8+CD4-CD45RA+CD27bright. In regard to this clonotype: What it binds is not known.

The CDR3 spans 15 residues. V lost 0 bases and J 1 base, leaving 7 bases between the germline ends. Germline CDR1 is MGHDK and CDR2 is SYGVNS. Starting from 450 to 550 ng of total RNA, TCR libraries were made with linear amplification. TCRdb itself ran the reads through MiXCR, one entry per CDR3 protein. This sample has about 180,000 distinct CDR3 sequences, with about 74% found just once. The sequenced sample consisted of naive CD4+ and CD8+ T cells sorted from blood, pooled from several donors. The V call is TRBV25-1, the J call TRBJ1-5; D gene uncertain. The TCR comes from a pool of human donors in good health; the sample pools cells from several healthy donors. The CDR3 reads CASSEYWRSNQPQHF. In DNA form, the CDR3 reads TGTGCCAGCAGTGAATATTGGCGGAGCAATCAGCCCCAGCATTTT. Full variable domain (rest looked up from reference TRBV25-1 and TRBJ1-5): EADIYQTPRYLVIGTGKKITLECSQTMGHDKMYWYQQDPGMELHLIHYSYGVNSTEKGDLSSESTVSRIRTEHFPLTLESARPSHTSQYLCASSEYWRSNQPQHFGDGTRLSIL.